These 3 T cell receptor beta chains came from one sample sequenced in a study of cytomegalovirus exposure and HLA in healthy donors. Primers: 60 Vbeta forward and 13 Jbeta reverse. The repertoire was sequenced with immunoSEQ multiplex PCR; TCRdb's copy has only in-frame clones and lacks some. The table has 200,000 or so clones, 84% seen once. The sample consisted of PBMCs. These receptors were collected from a boy younger than 18 in good health and CMV-seronegative.

The rearrangement links TRBV30 to TRBJ2-1; D not resolved. Trimming pared 4 bases from V and 8 bases from J, leaving 15 bases between. Germline loops: CDR1 GTSNPN, CDR2 SVGIG (reference sequence). The CDR3 covers 13 residues. DNA for the CDR3: TGTGCCTGGACACGGTTAGCATTCCATGAGCAGTTCTTC. Its translation is CAWTRLAFHEQFF.

V is TRBV7-2 and J is TRBJ2-2, with 10 bases fitting TRBD2. The CDR3 sequence is 15 residues long. Germline V gene sequence: CDR1 SGHTA, CDR2 FQGNSA. With 6 bases clipped from V and 7 bases from J, the junction kept 8 bases outside the gene matches. CDR3 amino acids: CASRALAGGGGELFF. CDR3 in DNA: TGTGCCAGCAGGGCGTTAGCGGGAGGAGGCGGGGAGCTGTTTTTT.

The chain employs TRBV6-5 and TRBJ1-2; D gene uncertain. V was cut by 5 bases and J by 8 bases, with 18 bases left in between. This CDR3 contains 14 residues. The germline V gene has CDR1 MNHEY and CDR2 SVGAGI. DNA for the CDR3: TGTGCCAGCAGTGAATTTGGGCTTACGTGGGGCTACACCTTC. Translated, it gives CASSEFGLTWGYTF.